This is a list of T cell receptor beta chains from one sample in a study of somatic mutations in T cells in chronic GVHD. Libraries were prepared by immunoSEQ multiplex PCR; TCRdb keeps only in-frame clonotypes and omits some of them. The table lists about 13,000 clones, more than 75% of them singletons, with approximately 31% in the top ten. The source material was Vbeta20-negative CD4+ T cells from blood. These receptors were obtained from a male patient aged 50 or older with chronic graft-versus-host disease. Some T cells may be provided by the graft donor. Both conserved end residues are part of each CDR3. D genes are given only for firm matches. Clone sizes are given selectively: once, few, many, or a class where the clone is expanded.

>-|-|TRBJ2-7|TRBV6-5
TGTGCCAGCGAGGATAGCGGATCCTACGAGCAGTACTTC
CASEDSGSYEQYF
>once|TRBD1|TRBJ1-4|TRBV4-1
TGCGCCAGCAGCCCGGGGACAGGGAGACGGTTCACTAATGAAAAACTGTTTTTT
CASSPGTGRRFTNEKLFF
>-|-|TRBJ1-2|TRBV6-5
TGTGCCAGCAGTTACTCCACAGTGACTAACTATGGCTACACCTTC
CASSYSTVTNYGYTF
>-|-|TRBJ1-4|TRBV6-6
TGTGCCAGCAGCCTCTCCGAAAAACTGTTTTTT
CASSLSEKLFF
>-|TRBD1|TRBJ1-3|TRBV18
TGTGCCAGCTCATCGGGACAGGGTGGAAACACCATATATTTT
CASSSGQGGNTIYF
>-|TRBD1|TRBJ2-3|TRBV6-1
TGTGCCAGCAGTGAAGGGGACAGGCGGAGCACAGATACGCAGTATTTT
CASSEGDRRSTDTQYF
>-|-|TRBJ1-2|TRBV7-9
TGTGCCAGCAGCTCAAGACAGAATGTAGGCTACACCTTC
CASSSRQNVGYTF
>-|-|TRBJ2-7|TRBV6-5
-
CASSILGLASYEQYF
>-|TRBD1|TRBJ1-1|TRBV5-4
TGTGCCAGCAGCTTGTCGGGACAGGGGGTGAACACTGAAGCTTTCTTT
CASSLSGQGVNTEAFF
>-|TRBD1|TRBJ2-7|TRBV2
TGTGCCTCATTGTTGGGGGACAGGGGCCACGAGCAGTACTTC
CASLLGDRGHEQYF
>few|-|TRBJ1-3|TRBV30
TGTGCCTGGAGGGGAAGAACGGACAGCGATGGAAACACCATATATTTT
CAWRGRTDSDGNTIYF
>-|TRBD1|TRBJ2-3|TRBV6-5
TGTGCCACCACATCAGGGGGCTCCACAGATACGCAGTATTTT
CATTSGGSTDTQYF
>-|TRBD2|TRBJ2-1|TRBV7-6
TGTGCCAGCAGCTTAGGACCTTCTAGCGGGATGCAGTTCTTC
CASSLGPSSGMQFF
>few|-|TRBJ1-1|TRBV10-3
TGTGCCATCAAGACTGGGGCGGGGGACACTGAAGCTTTCTTT
CAIKTGAGDTEAFF
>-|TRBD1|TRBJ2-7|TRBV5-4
TGTGCCAGCAGCCCAGAGACAGGGATCGGATACGAGCAGTACTTC
CASSPETGIGYEQYF
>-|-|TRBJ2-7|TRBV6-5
TGTGCCAGCAGTCGGACAGCCGCCTACGAGCAGTACTTC
CASSRTAAYEQYF
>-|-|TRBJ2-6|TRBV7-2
TGTGCCAGCAGCTATCCGAGCTCTGGGGCCAACGTCCTGACTTTC
CASSYPSSGANVLTF
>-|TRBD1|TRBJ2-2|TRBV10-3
TGTGCCATCAGCAGGGACAGGGGGCGAACCGGGGAGCTGTTTTTT
CAISRDRGRTGELFF
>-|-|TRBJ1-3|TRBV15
TGTGCCACCAGCAGAGATTGGTCCTCCCAGCGCGGAAACACCATATATTTT
CATSRDWSSQRGNTIYF
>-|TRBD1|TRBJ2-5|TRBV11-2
TGTGCCAGCAGCCCTGGACAGGCGGAGACCCAGTACTTC
CASSPGQAETQYF
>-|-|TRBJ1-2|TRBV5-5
TGTGCCAGCAGCAAAGATGGAGGGAACTATGGCTACACCTTC
CASSKDGGNYGYTF
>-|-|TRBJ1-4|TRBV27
TGTGCCAGCAGTTTTCAGGGCATTAATGAAAAACTGTTTTTT
CASSFQGINEKLFF
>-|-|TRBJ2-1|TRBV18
TGTGCCAGCTCACCCCAGGCACAGGACAATGAGCAGTTCTTC
CASSPQAQDNEQFF
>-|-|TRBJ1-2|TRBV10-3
TGTGCCATCAGTGAGTCCCGGGGGGCCTATGGCTACACCTTC
CAISESRGAYGYTF
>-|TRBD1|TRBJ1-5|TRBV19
TGTGCCAGTAGTGGGGACAGCAAGAAGCCCCAGCATTTT
CASSGDSKKPQHF
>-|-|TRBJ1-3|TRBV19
TGTGCCAGTAGTATAGACAGCGGCTCTGGAAACACCATATATTTT
CASSIDSGSGNTIYF
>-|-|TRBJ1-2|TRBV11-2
TGTGCCAGCGGCCAAAACGGGGACTATGGCTACACCTTC
CASGQNGDYGYTF
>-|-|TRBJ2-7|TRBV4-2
TGTGCCAGCAGCCCGGGGGGGACAGGGGTGCGGGAGGGCCGGTCCTACGAGCAGTACTTC
CASSPGGTGVREGRSYEQYF
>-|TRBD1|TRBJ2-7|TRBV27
TGTGCCAGCAGCATCGGGACAGGCGGCGCAAAGCAGTACTTC
CASSIGTGGAKQYF
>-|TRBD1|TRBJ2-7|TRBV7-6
TGTGCCAGCAGCTCCGGGGGGGGACAGGGGGCCTACGAGCAGTACTTC
CASSSGGGQGAYEQYF
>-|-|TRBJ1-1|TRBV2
TGTGCCAGCAGTGGGACAGCGAACACTGAAGCTTTCTTT
CASSGTANTEAFF
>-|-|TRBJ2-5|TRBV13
TGTGCCAGCAGCTCCGGGGACATGGGGGAGACCCAGTACTTC
CASSSGDMGETQYF
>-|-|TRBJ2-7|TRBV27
TGTGCCAGCAGTTTTTCCCTAGCAACCGAGCAGTACTTC
CASSFSLATEQYF
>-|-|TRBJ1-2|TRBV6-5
TGTGCCAGCAGTTACGGTGCGGGGAACTATGGCTACACCTTC
CASSYGAGNYGYTF
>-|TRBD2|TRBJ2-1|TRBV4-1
TGCGCCAGCAGCCAAGGGATAGCGGGAGGATACGATGAGCAGTTCTTC
CASSQGIAGGYDEQFF